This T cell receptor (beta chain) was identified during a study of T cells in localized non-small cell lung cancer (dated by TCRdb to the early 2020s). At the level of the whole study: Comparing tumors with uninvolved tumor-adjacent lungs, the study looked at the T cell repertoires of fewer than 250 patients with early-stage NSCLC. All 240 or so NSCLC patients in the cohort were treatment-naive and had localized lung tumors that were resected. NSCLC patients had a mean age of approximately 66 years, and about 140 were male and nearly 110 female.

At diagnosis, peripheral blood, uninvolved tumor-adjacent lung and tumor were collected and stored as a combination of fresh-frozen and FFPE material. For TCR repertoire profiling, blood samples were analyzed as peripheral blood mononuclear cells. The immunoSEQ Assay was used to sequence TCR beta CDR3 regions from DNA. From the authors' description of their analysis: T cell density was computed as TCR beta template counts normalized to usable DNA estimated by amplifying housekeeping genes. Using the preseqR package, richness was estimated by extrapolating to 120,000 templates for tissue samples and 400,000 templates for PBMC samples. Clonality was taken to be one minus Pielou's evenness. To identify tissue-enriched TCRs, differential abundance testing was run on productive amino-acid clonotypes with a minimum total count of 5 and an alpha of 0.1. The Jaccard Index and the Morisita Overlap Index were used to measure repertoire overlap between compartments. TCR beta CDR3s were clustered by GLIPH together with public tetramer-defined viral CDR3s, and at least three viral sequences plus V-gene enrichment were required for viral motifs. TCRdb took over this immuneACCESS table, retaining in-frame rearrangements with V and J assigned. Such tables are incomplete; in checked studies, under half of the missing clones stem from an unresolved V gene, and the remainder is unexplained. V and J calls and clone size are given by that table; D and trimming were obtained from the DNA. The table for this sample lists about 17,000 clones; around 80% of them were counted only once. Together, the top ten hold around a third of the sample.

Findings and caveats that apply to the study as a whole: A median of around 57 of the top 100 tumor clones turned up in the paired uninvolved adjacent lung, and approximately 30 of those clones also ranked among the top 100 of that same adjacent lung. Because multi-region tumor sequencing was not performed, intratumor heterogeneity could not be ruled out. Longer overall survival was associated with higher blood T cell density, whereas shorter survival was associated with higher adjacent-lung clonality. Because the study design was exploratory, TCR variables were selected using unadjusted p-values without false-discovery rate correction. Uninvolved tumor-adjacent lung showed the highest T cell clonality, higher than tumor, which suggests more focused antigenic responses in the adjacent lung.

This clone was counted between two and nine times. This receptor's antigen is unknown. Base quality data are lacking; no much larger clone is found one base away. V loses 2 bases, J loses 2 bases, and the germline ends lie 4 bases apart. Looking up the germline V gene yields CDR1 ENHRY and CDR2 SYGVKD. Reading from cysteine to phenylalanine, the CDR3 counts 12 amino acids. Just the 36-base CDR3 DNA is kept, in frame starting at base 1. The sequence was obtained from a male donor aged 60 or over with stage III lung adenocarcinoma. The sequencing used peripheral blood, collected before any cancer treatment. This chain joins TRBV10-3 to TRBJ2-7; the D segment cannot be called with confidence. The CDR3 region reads CAISEIAYEQYF. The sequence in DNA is TGTGCCATCAGTGAGATCGCCTACGAGCAGTACTTC.